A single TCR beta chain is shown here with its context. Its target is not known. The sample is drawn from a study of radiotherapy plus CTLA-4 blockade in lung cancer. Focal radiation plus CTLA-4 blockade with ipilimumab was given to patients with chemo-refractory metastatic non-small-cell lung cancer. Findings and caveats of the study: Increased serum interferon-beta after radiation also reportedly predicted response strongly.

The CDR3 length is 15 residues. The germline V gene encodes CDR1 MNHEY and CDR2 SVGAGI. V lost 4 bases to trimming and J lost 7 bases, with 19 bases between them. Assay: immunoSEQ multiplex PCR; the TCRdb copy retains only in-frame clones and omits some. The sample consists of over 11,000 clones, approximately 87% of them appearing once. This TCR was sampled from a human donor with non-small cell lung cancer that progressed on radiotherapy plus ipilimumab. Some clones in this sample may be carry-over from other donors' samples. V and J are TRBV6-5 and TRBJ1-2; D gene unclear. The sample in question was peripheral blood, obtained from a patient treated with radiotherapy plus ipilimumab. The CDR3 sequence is CASSSPPQPRGGYTF. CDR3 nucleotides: TGTGCCAGCAGTTCCCCTCCTCAGCCGCGGGGTGGCTACACCTTC.